The 4 T cell receptor beta chains in this list originate from one sample, sequenced in a study of cytomegalovirus exposure and HLA in healthy donors. PCR used 60 Vbeta primers and 13 Jbeta primers. Assay used: immunoSEQ multiplex PCR; TCRdb lists only in-frame clones, some missing. The sample table sets out over 100,000 clones. The sample consisted of PBMCs. Receptor source: a middle-aged woman in good health and CMV-seropositive.

The chain combines TRBV4-3 with TRBJ2-7; 11 positions agree with TRBD2. Trimming cost V 1 base and J 6 bases; bases outside gene matches: 2. The length of the CDR3 is 14 residues. Germline V gene lookup returns CDR1 LGHNA and CDR2 YSLEER. The DNA for the CDR3 is TGCGCCAGCAGCCAAGTTGGGACTAGCGGCGAGCAGTACTTC. This encodes CASSQVGTSGEQYF.

The chain couples TRBV6-1 to TRBJ2-7; the match to TRBD1 covers 7 bases. This CDR3 has 15 residues. Trimming at V came to 5 bases and at J to 4 bases, leaving 11 bases not matched to a gene. CDR1 is MNHNS and CDR2 is SASEGT in the germline V gene. The DNA of the CDR3 is TGTGCCAGCAGTCCTCCGACAGGGTGGGGTTACGAGCAGTACTTC. Amino acid sequence: CASSPPTGWGYEQYF.

The rearrangement joins TRBV10-3 to TRBJ2-3; 12 nucleotides line up with TRBD2. Germline lookup yields CDR1 ENHRY and CDR2 SYGVKD. The CDR3 consists of 18 residues. V trimming: 2 bases; J trimming: 0 bases; junction bases outside the gene matches: 6. The CDR3 sequence is CAISEELAGGTSTDTQYF. CDR3 nucleotides: TGTGCCATCAGTGAGGAGCTAGCGGGAGGGACTAGCACAGATACGCAGTATTTT.

The chain links TRBV10-3 to TRBJ2-7, with 15 bases matching TRBD2. The CDR3 runs 16 residues. With V trimmed by 3 bases and J by 6 bases, 6 bases remained unmatched. CDR1 ENHRY and CDR2 SYGVKD come from the germline V gene. The CDR3 reads CAISETPGLAGGEQYF. CDR3 in DNA: TGTGCCATCAGTGAAACTCCGGGACTAGCGGGAGGCGAGCAGTACTTC.